The sequence of this T cell receptor (beta chain) was determined in a study of control samples from healthy donors and cancer patients. This clone appeared a single time. CDR3 length equals 16 residues. Trimming left V 1 base short and J 0 bases short, with 11 bases between. CDR1 and CDR2 (germline): SGHTA, FQGTGA. Only in-frame clones appear in the TCRdb table, and some are missing; sequencing was by immunoSEQ multiplex PCR. The data hold 95,000 to 130,000 clones, with around 91% observed a single time. The sequenced sample was PBMCs. The chain uses TRBV7-3 and TRBJ2-3, with D possibly being TRBD2 (6 bases). This clonotype was sampled from a woman aged 50 to 65 with colorectal cancer. The DNA of the CDR3 is TGTGCCAGCAGCTTAAATGGAGGGAGTAGCACAGATACGCAGTATTTT. Its translation is CASSLNGGSSTDTQYF.